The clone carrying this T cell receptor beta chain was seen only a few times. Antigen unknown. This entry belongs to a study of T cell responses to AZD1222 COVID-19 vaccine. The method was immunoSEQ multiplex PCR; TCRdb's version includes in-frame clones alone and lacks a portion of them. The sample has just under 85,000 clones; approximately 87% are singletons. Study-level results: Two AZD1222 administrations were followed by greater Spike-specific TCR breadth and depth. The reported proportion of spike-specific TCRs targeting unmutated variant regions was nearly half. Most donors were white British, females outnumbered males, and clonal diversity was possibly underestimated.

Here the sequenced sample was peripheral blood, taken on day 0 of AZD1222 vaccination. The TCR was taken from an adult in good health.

The CDR3 region is CASRSGTGYTGELFF. In nucleotides, the CDR3 is TGTGCCAGCAGGTCCGGGACAGGGTATACCGGGGAGCTGTTTTTT. V and J are TRBV28 and TRBJ2-2; TRBD1 matches at 9 bases. There are 15 residues in the CDR3. After removal of 6 bases from V and 5 bases from J, the junction contained 7 bases not matched to a gene. The germline gives CDR1 MDHEN, CDR2 SYDVKM.